Listed below are T cell receptor beta chains from one sample, sequenced in a study of shared clonotypes between healthy human individuals. Repertoires were generated with immunoSEQ multiplex PCR, while TCRdb's copy carries only in-frame clones and drops some. The sample records approximately 2,300,000 clones, roughly 92% being singletons. Sequencing was carried out using naive CD4+ T cells from PBMCs. Receptors were obtained from a man aged 18 to 35 in good health. Some clones in this sample may be carry-over from other donors' samples. The CDR3 runs from the conserved cysteine through the conserved F or W. The D gene is left open where the match is weak. Clone size is not always given. Where it is, it says once, few, many or a class for expanded clones.

>TRBD1|-|TRBV30|TRBJ1-3
TGTGCCTGGAGTGCCTTGACAGGGAAGATGGGTGGAAACACCATATATTTT
CAWSALTGKMGGNTIYF
>-|-|TRBV28|TRBJ1-2
TGTGCCAGCAGTCTCTCGCACGGGGCCTATGGCTACACCTTC
CASSLSHGAYGYTF
>TRBD2|-|TRBV11-2|TRBJ2-5
TGTGCCAGCAGCCCCCTAAGACTAGCGGTAAAGACCCAGTACTTC
CASSPLRLAVKTQYF
>-|few|TRBV7-2|TRBJ1-5
TGTGCCAGCAGCTTATCAGGGTGGAGCAATCAGCCCCAGCATTTT
CASSLSGWSNQPQHF
>-|-|TRBV7-9|TRBJ2-1
TGTGCCAGCAGCTTAGACCGGAGCTCCTACAATGAGCAGTTCTTC
CASSLDRSSYNEQFF
>-|-|TRBV5-1|TRBJ2-1
TGCGCCAGCAGCCAGACGCCCAATGAGCAGTTCTTC
CASSQTPNEQFF
>-|-|TRBV18|TRBJ1-2
TGTGCCAGCTCACCACTCGTCGGGGGGATGAACTATGGCTACACCTTC
CASSPLVGGMNYGYTF
>TRBD2|-|TRBV6-5|TRBJ2-7
TGTGCCAGCAGGGGAGGAGGGAGGGCCTACGAGCAGTACTTC
CASRGGGRAYEQYF
>TRBD1|-|TRBV11-2|TRBJ1-2
TGTGCCAGCAGCTTAGCCGGGACAGGGACGAGTTATGGCTACACCTTC
CASSLAGTGTSYGYTF
>TRBD1|-|TRBV7-2|TRBJ1-1
TGTGCCAGCAGCTTCCAACGGACAGGGGGGGACACTGAAGCTTTCTTT
CASSFQRTGGDTEAFF
>-|-|TRBV6-1|TRBJ1-4
TGTGCCAGCAGTGAAAATTGGGGGGCGGCTGAAAAACTGTTTTTT
CASSENWGAAEKLFF
>TRBD2|-|TRBV7-2|TRBJ2-1
TGTGCCAGCAGACTAGCGGGAGGGCTCTTTAATGAGCAGTTCTTC
CASRLAGGLFNEQFF
>-|-|TRBV7-8|TRBJ2-2
TGTGCCAGCAGCGAGGGATGGGGCAACACCGGGGAGCTGTTTTTT
CASSEGWGNTGELFF
>-|-|TRBV9|TRBJ2-7
TGTGCCAGCAGCGCCGCGAGGGCTTTAGACGAGCAGTACTTC
CASSAARALDEQYF
>-|-|TRBV11-3|TRBJ2-7
TGTGCCAGCAGCCCCCGCGGGGTATCCTACGAGCAGTACTTC
CASSPRGVSYEQYF
>-|few|TRBV25-1|TRBJ1-1
TGTGCCAGCAGTGAGGGTGGCAGGGCGTACACTGAAGCTTTCTTT
CASSEGGRAYTEAFF
>TRBD2|-|TRBV12-5|TRBJ2-2
TGTGCTAGTGGGGGGACTAGCGGCACCTACACCGGGGAGCTGTTTTTT
CASGGTSGTYTGELFF
>-|-|TRBV30|TRBJ2-1
TGTGCCTGGCGGACTACCCCGTACAATGAGCAGTTCTTC
CAWRTTPYNEQFF
>TRBD1|-|TRBV9|TRBJ1-4
TGTGCCAGCAGCCCACGACAGGGGCGGCCTAATGAAAAACTGTTTTTT
CASSPRQGRPNEKLFF
>-|-|TRBV6-5|TRBJ2-7
TGTGCCAGCAGCCCCGGGCCCCCGGGATGGCAGTACTTC
CASSPGPPGWQYF
>-|-|TRBV2|TRBJ1-5
TGTGCCAGCAGCAGGGAGACGGCTAGCAATCAGCCCCAGCATTTT
CASSRETASNQPQHF
>-|-|TRBV5-1|TRBJ2-1
TGCGCCGGCAGCTCCCGACTCGTCTACAATGAGCAGTTCTTC
CAGSSRLVYNEQFF
>-|once|TRBV5-1|TRBJ1-2
TGCGCCAGCAGTATCTCGGCCTTCTATGGCTACACCTTC
CASSISAFYGYTF
>-|-|TRBV4-3|TRBJ2-5
TGCGCCAGCAGCCAAGATCGCGCGGCAAGCGGTCTTTGGACCCAGTACTTC
CASSQDRAASGLWTQYF
>-|-|TRBV6-1|TRBJ1-6
TGTGCCAGCAGTGAAGGCCCCGGACAGAATAATTCACCCCTCCACTTT
CASSEGPGQNNSPLHF